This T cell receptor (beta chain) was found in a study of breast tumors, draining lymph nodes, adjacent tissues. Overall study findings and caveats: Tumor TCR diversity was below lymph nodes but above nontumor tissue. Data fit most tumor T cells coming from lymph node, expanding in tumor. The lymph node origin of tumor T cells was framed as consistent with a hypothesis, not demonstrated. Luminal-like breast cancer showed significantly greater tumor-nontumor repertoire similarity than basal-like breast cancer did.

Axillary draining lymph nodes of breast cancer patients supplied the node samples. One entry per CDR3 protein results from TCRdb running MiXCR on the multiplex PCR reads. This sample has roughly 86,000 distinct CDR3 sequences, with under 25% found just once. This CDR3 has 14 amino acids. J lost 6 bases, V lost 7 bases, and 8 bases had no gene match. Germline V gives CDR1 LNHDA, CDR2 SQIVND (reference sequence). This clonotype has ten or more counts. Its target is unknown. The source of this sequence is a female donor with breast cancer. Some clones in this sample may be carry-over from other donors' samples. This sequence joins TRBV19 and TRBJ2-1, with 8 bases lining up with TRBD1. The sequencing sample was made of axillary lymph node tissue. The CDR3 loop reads CASKPTGASNEQFF. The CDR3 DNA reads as TGTGCCAGTAAGCCGACAGGGGCTAGCAATGAGCAGTTCTTC.